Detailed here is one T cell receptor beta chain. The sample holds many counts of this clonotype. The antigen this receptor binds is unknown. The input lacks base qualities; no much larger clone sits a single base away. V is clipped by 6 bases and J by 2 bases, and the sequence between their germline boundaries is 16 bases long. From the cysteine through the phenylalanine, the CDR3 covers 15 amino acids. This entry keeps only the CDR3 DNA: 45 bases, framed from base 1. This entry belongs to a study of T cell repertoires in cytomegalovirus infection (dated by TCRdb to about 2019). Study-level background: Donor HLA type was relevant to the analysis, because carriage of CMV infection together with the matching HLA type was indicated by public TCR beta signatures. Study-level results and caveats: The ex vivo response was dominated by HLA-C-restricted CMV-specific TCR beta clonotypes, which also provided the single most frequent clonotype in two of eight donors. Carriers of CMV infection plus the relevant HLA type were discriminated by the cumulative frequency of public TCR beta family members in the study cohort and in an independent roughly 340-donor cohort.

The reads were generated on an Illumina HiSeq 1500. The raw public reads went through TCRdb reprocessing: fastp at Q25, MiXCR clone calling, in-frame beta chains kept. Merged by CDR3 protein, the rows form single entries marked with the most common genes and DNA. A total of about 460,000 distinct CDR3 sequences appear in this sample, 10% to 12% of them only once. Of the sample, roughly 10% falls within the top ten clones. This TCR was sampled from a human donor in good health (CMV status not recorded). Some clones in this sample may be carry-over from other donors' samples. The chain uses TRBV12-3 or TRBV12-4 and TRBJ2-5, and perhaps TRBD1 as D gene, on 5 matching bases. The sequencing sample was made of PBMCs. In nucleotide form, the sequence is TGTGCCAGCAGCCAAAGACAGACATATCAAGAGACCCAGTACTTC. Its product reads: CASSQRQTYQETQYF.